This passage covers 3 T cell receptor beta chains from one sample sequenced in a study of T cells in Graves' hyperthyroidism and ophthalmopathy. Amplified TCR beta CDR3 regions came from RNA transcripts. A set of HTBI primers served as the primers for a first-round RT-PCR of the TCR CDR3. Each CDR3 protein is one row after TCRdb ran MiXCR on the multiplex PCR reads. The sample contains about 690,000 distinct CDR3 sequences, 15% to 20% of which appear only once. The sample comprised blood. These receptors originate from a man over 45 with Graves' hyperthyroidism.

This clonotype was found many times. CDR3 in amino acids: CASSGGLAGLLDEQYF. DNA for the CDR3: TGTGCCAGCAGCGGGGGACTAGCGGGACTTCTCGACGAGCAGTACTTC. The chain has TRBV3-1 and TRBJ2-7; 13 positions match TRBD2. The V segment lost 5 bases and the J segment 5 bases; nucleotides outside the gene matches: 9. This CDR3 is built from 16 residues. Germline V gives CDR1 LGHDT, CDR2 YNNKEL (reference sequence).

The chain recombines TRBV6-5 with TRBJ1-1; D is perhaps TRBD1 (5 bases). Germline lookup yields CDR1 MNHEY and CDR2 SVGAGI. V gave up 0 bases and J gave up 1 base, with 9 bases separating them. The CDR3 is 15 residues long. The CDR3 DNA is TGTGCCAGCAGTTACTCAGACAGCTCGAACACTGAAGCTTTCTTT. Protein sequence: CASSYSDSSNTEAFF.

Regarding this clonotype: The junction departs from germline at one end; a sequencing error may be responsible. This rearrangement joins TRBV2 to TRBJ2-5; D possibly uses TRBD1 or TRBD2 (6 bases each). The CDR3 totals 14 residues. Germline values: CDR1 SNHLY, CDR2 FYNNEI. The CDR3 bases are TGTGCCAGACTGGGAAGGCGGGGACAAGAGGCCCAGTACTTC. As protein: CARLGRRGQEAQYF.